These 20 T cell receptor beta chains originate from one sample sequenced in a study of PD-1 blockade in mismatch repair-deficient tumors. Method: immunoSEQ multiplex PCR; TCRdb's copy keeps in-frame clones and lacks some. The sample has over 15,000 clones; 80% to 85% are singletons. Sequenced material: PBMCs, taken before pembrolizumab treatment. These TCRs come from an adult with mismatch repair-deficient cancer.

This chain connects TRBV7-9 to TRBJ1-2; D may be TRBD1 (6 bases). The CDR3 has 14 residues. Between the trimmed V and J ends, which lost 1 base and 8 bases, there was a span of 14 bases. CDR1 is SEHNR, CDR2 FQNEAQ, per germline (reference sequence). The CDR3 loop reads CASSLGGAGGGYTF. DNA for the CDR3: TGTGCCAGCAGCTTAGGGGGGGCCGGCGGCGGCTACACCTTC.

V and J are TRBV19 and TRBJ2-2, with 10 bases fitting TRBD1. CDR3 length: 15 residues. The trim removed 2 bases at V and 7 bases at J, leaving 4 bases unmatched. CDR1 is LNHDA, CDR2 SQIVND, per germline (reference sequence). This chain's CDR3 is CASSIRGQGYGELFF. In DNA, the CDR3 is TGTGCCAGTAGTATAAGGGGACAGGGGTACGGGGAGCTGTTTTTT. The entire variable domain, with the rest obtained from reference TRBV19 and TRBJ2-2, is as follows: DGGITQSPKYLFRKEGQNVTLSCEQNLNHDAMYWYRQDPGQGLRLIYYSQIVNDFQKGDIAEGYSVSREKKESFPLTVTSAQKNPTAFYLCASSIRGQGYGELFFGEGSRLTVL.

The DNA for the CDR3 is TGTGCCTTCTCAAGTAGCGGAAGCTCCTACAATGAGCAGTTCTTC. Translated: CAFSSSGSSYNEQFF. The gene calls are TRBV30 and TRBJ2-1, with TRBD2 as a possible D gene (6 bases). Trimming removed 7 bases at V and 0 bases at J, with 16 bases between. Per the germline V gene, CDR1 is GTSNPN and CDR2 is SVGIG (reference sequence). The CDR3 is 15 residues long.

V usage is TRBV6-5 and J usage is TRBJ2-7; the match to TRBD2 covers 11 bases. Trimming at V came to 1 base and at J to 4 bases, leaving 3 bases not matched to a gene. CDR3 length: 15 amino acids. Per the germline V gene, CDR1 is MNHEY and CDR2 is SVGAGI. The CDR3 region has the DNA TGTGCCAGCAGTTACTTAGCGGGAGGGAGGTACGAGCAGTACTTC. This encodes CASSYLAGGRYEQYF.

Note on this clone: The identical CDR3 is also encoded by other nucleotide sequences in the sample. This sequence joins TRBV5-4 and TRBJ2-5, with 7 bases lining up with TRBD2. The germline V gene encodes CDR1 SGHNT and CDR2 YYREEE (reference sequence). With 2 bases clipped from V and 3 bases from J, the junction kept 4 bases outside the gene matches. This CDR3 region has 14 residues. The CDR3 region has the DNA TGTGCCAGCAGCTTTGGCGGGAGCGAAGAGACCCAGTACTTC. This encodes CASSFGGSEETQYF.

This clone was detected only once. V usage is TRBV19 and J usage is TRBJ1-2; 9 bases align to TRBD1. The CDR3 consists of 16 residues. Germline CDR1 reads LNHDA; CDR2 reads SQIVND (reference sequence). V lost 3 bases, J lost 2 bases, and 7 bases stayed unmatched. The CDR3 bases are TGTGCCAGTAGTATTAGTGCGACAGGGGGAAACTATGGCTACACCTTC. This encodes CASSISATGGNYGYTF.

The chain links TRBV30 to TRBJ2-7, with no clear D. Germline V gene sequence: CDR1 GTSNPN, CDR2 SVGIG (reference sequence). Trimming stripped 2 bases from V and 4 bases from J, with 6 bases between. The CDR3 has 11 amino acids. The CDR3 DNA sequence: TGTGCCTGGAGTTCACAGTACGAGCAGTACTTC. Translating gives CAWSSQYEQYF.

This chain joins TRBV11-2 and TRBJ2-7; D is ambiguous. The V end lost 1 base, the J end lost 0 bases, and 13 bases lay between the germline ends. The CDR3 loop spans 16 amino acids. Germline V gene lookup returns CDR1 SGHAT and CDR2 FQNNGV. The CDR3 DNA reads TGTGCCAGCAGCTTAGGGTGGGCAGTTCCCTCCTACGAGCAGTACTTC. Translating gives CASSLGWAVPSYEQYF.

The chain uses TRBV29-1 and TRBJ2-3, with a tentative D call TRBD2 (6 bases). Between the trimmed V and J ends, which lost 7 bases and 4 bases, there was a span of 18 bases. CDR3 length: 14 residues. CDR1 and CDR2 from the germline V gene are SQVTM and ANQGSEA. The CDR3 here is CSAGGGVGADTQYF. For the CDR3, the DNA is TGCAGCGCCGGCGGCGGGGTAGGCGCAGATACGCAGTATTTT.

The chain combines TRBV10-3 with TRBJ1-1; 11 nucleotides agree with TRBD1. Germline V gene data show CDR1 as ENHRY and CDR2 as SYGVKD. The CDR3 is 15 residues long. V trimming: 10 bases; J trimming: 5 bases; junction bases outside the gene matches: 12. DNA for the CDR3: TGTGCCACGATAGGGACAGGGGGGACGGGAACTGAAGCTTTCTTT. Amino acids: CATIGTGGTGTEAFF.

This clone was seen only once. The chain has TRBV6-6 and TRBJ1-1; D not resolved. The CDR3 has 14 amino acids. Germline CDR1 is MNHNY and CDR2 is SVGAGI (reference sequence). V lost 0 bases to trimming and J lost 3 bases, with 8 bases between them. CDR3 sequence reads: CASSYSGVDTEAFF. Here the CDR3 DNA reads TGTGCCAGCAGTTACTCCGGGGTCGACACTGAAGCTTTCTTT.

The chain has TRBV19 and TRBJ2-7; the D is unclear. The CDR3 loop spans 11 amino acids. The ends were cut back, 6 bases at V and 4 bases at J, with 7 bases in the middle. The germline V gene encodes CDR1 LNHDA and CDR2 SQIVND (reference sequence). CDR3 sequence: CASRSGYEQYF. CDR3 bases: TGTGCCAGTAGGTCGGGTTACGAGCAGTACTTC.

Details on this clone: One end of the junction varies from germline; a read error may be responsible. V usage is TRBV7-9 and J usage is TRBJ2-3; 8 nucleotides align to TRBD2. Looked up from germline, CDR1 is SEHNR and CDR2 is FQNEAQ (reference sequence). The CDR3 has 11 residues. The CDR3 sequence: CASSLGTSPSF. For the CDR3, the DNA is TGTGCCAGCAGCTTAGGGACTAGCCCCTCCTTT.

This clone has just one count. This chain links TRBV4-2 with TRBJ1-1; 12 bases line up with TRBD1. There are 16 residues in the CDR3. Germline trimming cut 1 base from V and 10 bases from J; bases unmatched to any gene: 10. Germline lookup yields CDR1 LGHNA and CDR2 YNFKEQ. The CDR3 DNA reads TGTGCCAGCAGCCAAGGGATTGAGGGACAGGGGGCGGGAGCTTTCTTT. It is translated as CASSQGIEGQGAGAFF.

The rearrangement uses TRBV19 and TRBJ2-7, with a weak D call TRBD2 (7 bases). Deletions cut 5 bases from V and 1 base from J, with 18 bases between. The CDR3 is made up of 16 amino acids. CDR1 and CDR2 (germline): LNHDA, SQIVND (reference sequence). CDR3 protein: CASSPGEGVGSYEQYF. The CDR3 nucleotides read TGTGCCAGTAGTCCAGGGGAGGGAGTGGGTTCCTACGAGCAGTACTTC.

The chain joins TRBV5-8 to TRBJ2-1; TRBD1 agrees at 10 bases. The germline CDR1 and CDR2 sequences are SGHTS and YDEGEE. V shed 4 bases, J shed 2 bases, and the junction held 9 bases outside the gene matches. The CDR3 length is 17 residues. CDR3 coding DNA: TGTGCCAGCAGCCCGGGACAGGGGTCCGGGACCTACAATGAGCAGTTCTTC. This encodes CASSPGQGSGTYNEQFF.

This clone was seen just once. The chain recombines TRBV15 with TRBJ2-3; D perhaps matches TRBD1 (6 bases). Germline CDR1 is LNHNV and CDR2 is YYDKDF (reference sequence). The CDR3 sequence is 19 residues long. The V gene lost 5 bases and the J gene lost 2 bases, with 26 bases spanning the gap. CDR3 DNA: TGTGCCACCAGCCTTCCAGCAGGGGCCCCCGGGGCGCCCACAGATACGCAGTATTTT. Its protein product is CATSLPAGAPGAPTDTQYF.

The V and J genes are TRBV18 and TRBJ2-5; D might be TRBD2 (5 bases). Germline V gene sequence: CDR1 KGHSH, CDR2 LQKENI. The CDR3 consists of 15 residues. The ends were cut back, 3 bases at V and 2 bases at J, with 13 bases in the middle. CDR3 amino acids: CASSPIPSGQETQYF. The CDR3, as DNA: TGTGCCAGCTCACCGATCCCGTCGGGGCAAGAGACCCAGTACTTC.

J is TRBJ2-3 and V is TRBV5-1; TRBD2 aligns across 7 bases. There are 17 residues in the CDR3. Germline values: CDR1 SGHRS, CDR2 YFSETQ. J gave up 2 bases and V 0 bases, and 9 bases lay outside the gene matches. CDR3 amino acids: CASSLAGSGGLTDTQYF. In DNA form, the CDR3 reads TGCGCCAGCAGCTTGGCAGGGTCGGGGGGACTCACAGATACGCAGTATTTT.

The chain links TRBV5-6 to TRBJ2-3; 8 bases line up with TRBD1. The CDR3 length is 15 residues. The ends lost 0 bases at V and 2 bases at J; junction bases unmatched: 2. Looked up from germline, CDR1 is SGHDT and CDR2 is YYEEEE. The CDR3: CASSLGTGFTDTQYF. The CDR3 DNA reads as TGTGCCAGCAGCTTGGGGACAGGGTTCACAGATACGCAGTATTTT.